This TCR beta chain came from a study of cytomegalovirus exposure and HLA in healthy donors. Some clones are missing from TCRdb's copy, which holds only in-frame ones; the method was immunoSEQ multiplex PCR. The sample carries approximately 180,000 clones, around nine tenths recorded once. The germline CDR1 and CDR2 sequences are SNHLY and FYNNEI. V was pared by 4 bases and J by 6 bases, with 10 bases between. CDR3 size: 13 residues. Notes on the study in general: The study listed 150 to 200 cytomegalovirus-associated TCR beta chains.

Turning to this clone: Antigen specificity is unknown.

Material for sequencing was PBMCs. The chain carries TRBV2 and TRBJ1-5, with D perhaps TRBD1 (5 bases). The TCR comes from a man younger than 35 in good health and CMV-seropositive. CDR3 in DNA: TGTGCCAGCAGTGTGCCAGGGCTTCAGCCCCAGCATTTT. It specifies CASSVPGLQPQHF.